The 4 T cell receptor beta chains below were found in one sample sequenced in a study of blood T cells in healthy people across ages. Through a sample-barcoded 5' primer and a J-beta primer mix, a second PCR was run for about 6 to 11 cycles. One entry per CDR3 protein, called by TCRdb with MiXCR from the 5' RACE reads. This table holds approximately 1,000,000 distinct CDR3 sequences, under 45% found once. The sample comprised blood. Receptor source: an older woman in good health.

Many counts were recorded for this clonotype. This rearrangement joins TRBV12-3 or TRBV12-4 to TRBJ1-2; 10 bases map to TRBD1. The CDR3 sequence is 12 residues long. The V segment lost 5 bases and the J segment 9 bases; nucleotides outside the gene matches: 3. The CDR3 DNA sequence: TGTGCCAGCAGTGGGACAGGGGCTAGCTACACCTTC. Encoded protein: CASSGTGASYTF.

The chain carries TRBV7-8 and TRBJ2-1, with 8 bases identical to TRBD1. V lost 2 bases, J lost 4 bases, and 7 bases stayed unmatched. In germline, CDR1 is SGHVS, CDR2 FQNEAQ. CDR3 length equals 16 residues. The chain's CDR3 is CASSLRRTGRYNEQFF. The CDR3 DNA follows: TGTGCCAGCAGCTTAAGGAGGACAGGGAGATACAATGAGCAGTTCTTC.

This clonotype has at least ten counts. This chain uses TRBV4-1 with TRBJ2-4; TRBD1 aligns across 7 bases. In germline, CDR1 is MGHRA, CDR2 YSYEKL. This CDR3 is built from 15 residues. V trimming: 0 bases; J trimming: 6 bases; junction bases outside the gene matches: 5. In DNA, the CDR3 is TGCGCCAGCAGCCAAGACAACAGGGGTTCAAACATTCAGTACTTC. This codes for CASSQDNRGSNIQYF.

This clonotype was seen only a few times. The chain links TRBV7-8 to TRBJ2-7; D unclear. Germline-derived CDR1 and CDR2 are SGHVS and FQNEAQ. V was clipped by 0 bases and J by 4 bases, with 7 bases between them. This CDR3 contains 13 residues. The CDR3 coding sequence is TGTGCCAGCAGCTTAGCCAGCCTATACGAGCAGTACTTC. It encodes CASSLASLYEQYF.